Described below is a single T cell receptor (beta chain) sequence and its context. Its antigen is unknown. The data stem from a study of cytomegalovirus exposure and HLA in healthy donors. It was healthy bone marrow donors who served as donors. PCR used 60 Vbeta primers and 13 Jbeta primers. The data were produced by immunoSEQ multiplex PCR, yet TCRdb's version contains in-frame clones alone and is incomplete. The sample lists 150,000 to 200,000 clones; more than 65% were seen once. Trimming cost V 0 bases and J 6 bases, with 20 bases left between them. Germline loops: CDR1 LNHNV, CDR2 YYDKDF (reference sequence). The CDR3 is 17 amino acids. Study results and caveats: One later analysis reportedly identified an Asian-associated ancestry cluster that showed fewer N-insertions than the approximately 710-donor mean.

The chain uses TRBV15 and TRBJ1-1, with TRBD1 as a possible D gene (5 bases). Sequencing was done on a sample of PBMCs. This clonotype originated in a female donor in good health and CMV-seronegative. CDR3 residues: CATSREWGEERLPEAFF. In DNA, the CDR3 is TGTGCCACCAGCAGAGAGTGGGGGGAAGAACGGCTCCCTGAAGCTTTCTTT.